What follows are 3 T cell receptor beta chains derived from one specimen sequenced in a study of CD8 T cells in Susac syndrome. Random-hexamer reverse transcription was applied to roughly 0.45 to 1 ug RNA. TCRdb reanalysed the immunoSEQ multiplex PCR reads using MiXCR and keeps one entry per CDR3 protein. Altogether roughly 200,000 distinct CDR3 sequences are present, 90% to 95% being singletons, with the ten largest covering roughly 0.16%. Sequencing was done on a sample of CD8+ T cells from PBMCs. Every receptor here comes from a human donor with multiple sclerosis.

This clonotype was seen a single time. The chain recombines TRBV14 with TRBJ1-1; a weak D match, TRBD1 (5 bases). Per germline, CDR1 SGHDN and CDR2 FVKESK. CDR3 length equals 13 residues. V was pared by 0 bases and J by 7 bases, with 9 bases between. In DNA form, the CDR3 reads TGTGCCAGCAGCCAAGAGGGGGGAGTTGAAGCTTTCTTT. This sequence encodes CASSQEGGVEAFF.

This chain links TRBV20-1 with TRBJ2-1, with a tentative D call TRBD2 (5 bases). CDR1 DFQATT and CDR2 SNEGSKA come from the germline V gene (reference sequence). The CDR3 covers 16 residues. The V end lost 0 bases, the J end lost 0 bases, and 12 bases lay between the germline ends. CDR3 sequence (DNA): TGCAGTGCTAGAGATGGCGGGCCCAGCTCCTACAATGAGCAGTTCTTC. It specifies CSARDGGPSSYNEQFF.

This chain uses TRBV5-1 with TRBJ2-1; TRBD1 or TRBD2 may be the D gene (5 bases each). V gave up 4 bases and J gave up 8 bases, with 13 bases separating them. Germline V lookup: CDR1 SGHRS, CDR2 YFSETQ. The CDR3 spans 13 residues. CDR3 loop: CASSVGVSHEQFF. The CDR3 DNA follows: TGCGCCAGCAGCGTGGGGGTAAGCCATGAGCAGTTCTTC.